The present entry profiles one TCR beta chain with its context. The target antigen is unknown. Germline trimming cut 5 bases from V and 3 bases from J; bases unmatched to any gene: 9. Germline V lookup: CDR1 SGHNT, CDR2 YYREEE (reference sequence). CDR3 length equals 16 residues. The sample originates from a study of cytomegalovirus exposure and HLA in healthy donors. Overall study: Under 90% of some 390 genotyped donors fell in the Caucasian-associated ancestry cluster.

Findings of the study overall: Overall, approximately 180 TCR beta chains were annotated as cytomegalovirus-associated. Association with HLA alleles at 0.05 false discovery rate was found for roughly 17,000 TCR beta sequences in a later analysis.

The PCR had 60 Vbeta and 13 Jbeta primers. Here immunoSEQ multiplex PCR was the method, and the copy in TCRdb shows in-frame clones only, minus some. The table includes 100,000 to 150,000 clones, over 65% detected once. This TCR came from a man aged 18 to 35 in good health and CMV-seropositive. The V gene is TRBV5-4, the J gene TRBJ1-1, with 11 bases lining up with TRBD1. The specimen sequenced was PBMCs. This CDR3 reads CASSSGQGGLDTEAFF. CDR3 coding DNA: TGTGCCAGCAGTTCGGGACAGGGGGGGTTGGACACTGAAGCTTTCTTT.